This T cell receptor beta chain was profiled in a study of cytomegalovirus exposure and HLA in healthy donors. Study-wide points: Researchers counted roughly 160 TCR beta chains as cytomegalovirus-associated.

Germline CDR1 is SGHTA and CDR2 is FQGNSA. V lost 5 bases and J lost 1, with 8 bases in between. This CDR3 region has 13 residues. 60 Vbeta and 13 Jbeta primers were used in PCR. Produced via immunoSEQ multiplex PCR; TCRdb's table is partial and in-frame only. This sample carries roughly 110,000 clones, about 70% of them seen once, and the ten largest clones take roughly 8.7%. Notes on this clone: What it binds is not known.

Sequenced: PBMCs. The receptor was isolated from a man aged 25 to 40 in good health and CMV-seropositive. This chain links TRBV7-2 with TRBJ1-1, with a possible D match to TRBD1 (6 bases). The CDR3 nucleotides are TGTGCCAGCAGCAAACAGGGGAACACTGAAGCTTTCTTT. It encodes CASSKQGNTEAFF. Full variable domain (remainder filled in from reference TRBV7-2 and TRBJ1-1): GAGVSQSPSNKVTEKGKDVELRCDPISGHTALYWYRQSLGQGLEFLIYFQGNSAPDKSGLPSDRFSAERTGGSVSTLTIQRTQQEDSAVYLCASSKQGNTEAFFGQGTRLTVV.